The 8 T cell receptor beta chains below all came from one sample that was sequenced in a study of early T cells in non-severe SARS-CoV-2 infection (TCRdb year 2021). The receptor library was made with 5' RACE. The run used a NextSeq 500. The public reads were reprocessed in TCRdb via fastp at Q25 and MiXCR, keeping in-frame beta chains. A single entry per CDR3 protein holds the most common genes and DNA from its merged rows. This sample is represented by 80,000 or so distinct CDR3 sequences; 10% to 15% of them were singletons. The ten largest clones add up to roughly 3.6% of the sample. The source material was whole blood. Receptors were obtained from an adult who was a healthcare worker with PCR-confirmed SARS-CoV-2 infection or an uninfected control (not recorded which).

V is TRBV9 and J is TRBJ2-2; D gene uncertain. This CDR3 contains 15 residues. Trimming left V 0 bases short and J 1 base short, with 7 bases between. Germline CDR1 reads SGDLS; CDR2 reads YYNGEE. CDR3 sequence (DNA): TGTGCCAGCAGCGTAGTACCGGTGAACACCGGGGAGCTGTTTTTT. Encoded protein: CASSVVPVNTGELFF. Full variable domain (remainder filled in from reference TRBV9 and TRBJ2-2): DSGVTQTPKHLITATGQRVTLRCSPRSGDLSVYWYQQSLDQGLQFLIQYYNGEERAKGNILERFSAQQFPDLHSELNLSSLELGDSALYFCASSVVPVNTGELFFGEGSRLTVL.

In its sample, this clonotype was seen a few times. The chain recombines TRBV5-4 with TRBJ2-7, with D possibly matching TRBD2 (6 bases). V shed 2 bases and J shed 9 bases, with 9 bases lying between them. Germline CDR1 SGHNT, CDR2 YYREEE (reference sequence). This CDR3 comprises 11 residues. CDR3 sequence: CASSFGGRQYF. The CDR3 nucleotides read TGTGCCAGCAGCTTTGGGGGGAGGCAGTACTTC.

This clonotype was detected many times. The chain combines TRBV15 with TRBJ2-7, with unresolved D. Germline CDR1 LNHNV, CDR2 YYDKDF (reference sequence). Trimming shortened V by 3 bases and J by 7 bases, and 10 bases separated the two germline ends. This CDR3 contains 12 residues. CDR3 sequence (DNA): TGTGCCACCAGCAGCGCTACGACAGAGCAGTACTTC. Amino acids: CATSSATTEQYF.

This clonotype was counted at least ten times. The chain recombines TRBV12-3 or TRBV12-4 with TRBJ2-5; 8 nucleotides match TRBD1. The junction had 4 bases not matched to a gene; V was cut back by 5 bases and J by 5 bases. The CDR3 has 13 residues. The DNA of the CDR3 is TGTGCCAGCAGTCCACAGGGGGGCGAGACCCAGTACTTC. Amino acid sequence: CASSPQGGETQYF.

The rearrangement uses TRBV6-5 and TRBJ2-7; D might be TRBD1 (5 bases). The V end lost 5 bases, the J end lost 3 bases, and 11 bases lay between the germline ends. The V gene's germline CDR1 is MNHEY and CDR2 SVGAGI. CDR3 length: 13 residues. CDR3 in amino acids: CASSQGHLYEQYF. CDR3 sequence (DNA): TGTGCCAGCAGTCAAGGACACCTCTACGAGCAGTACTTC.

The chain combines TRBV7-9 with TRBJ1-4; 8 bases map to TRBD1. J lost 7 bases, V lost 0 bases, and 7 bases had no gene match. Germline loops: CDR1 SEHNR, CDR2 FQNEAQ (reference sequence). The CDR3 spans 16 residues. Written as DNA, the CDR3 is TGTGCCAGCAGCTTAGCGCCGGCAGGGGGCCCTGAAAAACTGTTTTTT. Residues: CASSLAPAGGPEKLFF. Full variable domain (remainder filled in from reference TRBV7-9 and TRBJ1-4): DTGVSQNPRHKITKRGQNVTFRCDPISEHNRLYWYRQTLGQGPEFLTYFQNEAQLEKSRLLSDRFSAERPKGSFSTLEIQRTEQGDSAMYLCASSLAPAGGPEKLFFGSGTQLSVL.

CDR3 DNA: TGTGCCTGGAGTGTACTAGCGGGACAATTAGATACGCAGTATTTT. Its protein product is CAWSVLAGQLDTQYF. The chain joins TRBV30 to TRBJ2-3; TRBD2 matches 10 bases. Germline CDR1 is GTSNPN and CDR2 is SVGIG (reference sequence). V lost 0 bases to trimming and J lost 5 bases; unmatched junction nucleotides: 5. This CDR3 has 15 residues.

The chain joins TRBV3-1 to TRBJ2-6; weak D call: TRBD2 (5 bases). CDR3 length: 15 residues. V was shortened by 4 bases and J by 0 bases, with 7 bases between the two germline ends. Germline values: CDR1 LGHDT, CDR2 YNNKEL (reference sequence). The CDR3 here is CASSLGASGANVLTF. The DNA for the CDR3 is TGTGCCAGCAGCCTGGGAGCCTCTGGGGCCAACGTCCTGACTTTC.